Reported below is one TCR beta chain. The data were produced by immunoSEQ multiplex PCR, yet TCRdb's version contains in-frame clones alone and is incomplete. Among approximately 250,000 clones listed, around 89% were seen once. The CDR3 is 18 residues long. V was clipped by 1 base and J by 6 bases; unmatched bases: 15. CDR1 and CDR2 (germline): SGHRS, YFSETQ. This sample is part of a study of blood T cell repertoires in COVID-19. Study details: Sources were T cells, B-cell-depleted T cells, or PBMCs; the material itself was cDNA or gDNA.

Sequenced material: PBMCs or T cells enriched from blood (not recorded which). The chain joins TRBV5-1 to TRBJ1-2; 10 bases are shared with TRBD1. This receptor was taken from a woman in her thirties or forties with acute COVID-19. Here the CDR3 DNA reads TGCGCCAGCAGCTTGACTATCTCAGACAGGGGGCGACGAGATGGCTACACCTTC. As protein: CASSLTISDRGRRDGYTF.